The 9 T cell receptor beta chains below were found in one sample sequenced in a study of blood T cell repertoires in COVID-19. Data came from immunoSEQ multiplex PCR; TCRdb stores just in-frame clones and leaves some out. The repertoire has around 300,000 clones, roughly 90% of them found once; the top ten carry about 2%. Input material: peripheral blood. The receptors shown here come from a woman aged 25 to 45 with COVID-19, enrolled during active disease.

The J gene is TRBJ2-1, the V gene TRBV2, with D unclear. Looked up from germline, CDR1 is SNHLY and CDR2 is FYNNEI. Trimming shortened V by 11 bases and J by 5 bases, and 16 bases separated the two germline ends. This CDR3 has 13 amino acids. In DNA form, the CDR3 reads TGTGCCGGTAATACCGGGTTAAACAATGAGCAGTTCTTC. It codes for CAGNTGLNNEQFF.

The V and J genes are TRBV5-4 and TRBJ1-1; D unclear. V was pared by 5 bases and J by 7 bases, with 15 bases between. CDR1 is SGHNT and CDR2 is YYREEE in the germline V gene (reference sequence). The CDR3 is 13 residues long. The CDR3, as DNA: TGTGCCAGCAGTCCAACCGGGAGGCGTGAAGCTTTCTTT. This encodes CASSPTGRREAFF. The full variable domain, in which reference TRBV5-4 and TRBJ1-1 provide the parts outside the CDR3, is ETGVTQSPTHLIKTRGQQVTLRCSSQSGHNTVSWYQQALGQGPQFIFQYYREEENGRGNFPPRFSGLQFPNYSSELNVNALELDDSALYLCASSPTGRREAFFGQGTRLTVV.

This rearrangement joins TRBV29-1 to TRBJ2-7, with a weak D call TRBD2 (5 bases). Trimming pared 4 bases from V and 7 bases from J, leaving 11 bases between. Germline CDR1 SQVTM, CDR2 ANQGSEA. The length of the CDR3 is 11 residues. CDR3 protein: CSVGSGVEQYF. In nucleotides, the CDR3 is TGCAGCGTTGGATCCGGGGTGGAGCAGTACTTC.

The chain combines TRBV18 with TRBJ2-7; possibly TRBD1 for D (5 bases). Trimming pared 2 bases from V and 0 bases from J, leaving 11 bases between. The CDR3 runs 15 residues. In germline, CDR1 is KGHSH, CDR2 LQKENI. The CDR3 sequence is CASSPVTVLSYEQYF. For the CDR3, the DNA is TGTGCCAGCTCACCAGTGACAGTACTCTCCTACGAGCAGTACTTC.

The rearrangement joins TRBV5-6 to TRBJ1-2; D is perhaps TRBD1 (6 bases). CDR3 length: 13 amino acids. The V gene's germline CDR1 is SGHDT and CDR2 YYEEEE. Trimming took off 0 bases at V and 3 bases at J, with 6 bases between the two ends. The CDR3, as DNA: TGTGCCAGCAGCTTGGACAGGGACTATGGCTACACCTTC. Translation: CASSLDRDYGYTF.

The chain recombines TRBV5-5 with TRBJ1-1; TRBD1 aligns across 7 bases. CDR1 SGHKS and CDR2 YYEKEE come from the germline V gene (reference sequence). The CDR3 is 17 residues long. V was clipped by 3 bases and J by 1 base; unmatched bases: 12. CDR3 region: CASSSRDSRNPNTEAFF. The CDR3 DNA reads TGTGCCAGCAGCTCTCGGGACAGTCGGAATCCGAACACTGAAGCTTTCTTT.

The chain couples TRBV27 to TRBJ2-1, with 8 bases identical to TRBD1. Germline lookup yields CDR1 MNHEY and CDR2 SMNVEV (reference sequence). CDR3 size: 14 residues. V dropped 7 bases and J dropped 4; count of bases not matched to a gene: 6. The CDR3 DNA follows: TGTGCCAGCACAGCGACAGGGGTGTACAATGAGCAGTTCTTC. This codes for CASTATGVYNEQFF.

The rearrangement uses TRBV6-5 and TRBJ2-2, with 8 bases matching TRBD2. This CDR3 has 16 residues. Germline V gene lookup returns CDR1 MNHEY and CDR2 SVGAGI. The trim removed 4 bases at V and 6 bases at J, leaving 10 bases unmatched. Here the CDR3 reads CASSFSWREEAGELFF. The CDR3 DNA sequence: TGTGCCAGCAGTTTCTCCTGGCGGGAGGAGGCCGGGGAGCTGTTTTTT.

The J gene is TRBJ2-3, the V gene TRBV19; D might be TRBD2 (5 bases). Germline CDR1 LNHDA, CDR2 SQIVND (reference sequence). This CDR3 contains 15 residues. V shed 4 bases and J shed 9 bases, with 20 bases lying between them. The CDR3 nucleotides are TGTGCCAGTAGTACGGTCGGGAAACCGATATCAACGCAGTATTTT. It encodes CASSTVGKPISTQYF.